This TCR beta chain was found in a study of cytomegalovirus exposure and HLA in healthy donors. The donors comprised healthy bone marrow donors. Findings and caveats of the study: Among TCR beta chains, those listed as cytomegalovirus-associated numbered over 150. In most subjects, TCR beta sequences reportedly gave accurate predictions of HLA-A and HLA-B alleles. Generally TCR sequences proved uncommon, though certain public TCRs appeared in numerous donors.

With 60 Vbeta and 13 Jbeta primers, the PCR was carried out. The assay was immunoSEQ multiplex PCR, and TCRdb's table has in-frame clones only and misses some. The table records about 190,000 clones, approximately 84% of them present only once. Germline V lookup: CDR1 SGHRS, CDR2 YFSETQ. The CDR3 covers 13 residues. Trimming removed 0 bases from V and 8 bases from J, with 11 bases in between. As regards this clone: Antigen unknown.

The sample comprised PBMCs. The TCR was taken from a woman aged 30 to 39 in good health and CMV-seropositive. The chain uses TRBV5-1 and TRBJ1-2; TRBD1 might be the D (6 bases). The CDR3 DNA reads as TGCGCCAGCAGCTTGGACAGGGTTACAGGCTACACCTTC. It is translated as CASSLDRVTGYTF.